This passage covers 26 T cell receptor beta chains from one sample sequenced in a study of cytomegalovirus exposure and HLA in healthy donors. Clones were sequenced by immunoSEQ multiplex PCR, and TCRdb holds only the in-frame ones, with some missing. The sample records 200,000 to 250,000 clones, 87% being singletons. Sequenced input: PBMCs. The source of these receptors is a woman aged 18-29 years in good health and CMV-seropositive.

This rearrangement joins TRBV28 to TRBJ2-7; D perhaps matches TRBD1 (5 bases). Germline assignment: CDR1 MDHEN and CDR2 SYDVKM. The CDR3 length is 13 residues. Trimming stripped 8 bases from V and 4 bases from J, with 15 bases between. The CDR3 DNA is TGTGCCAGCTCACACGGCAGGGTATACGAGCAGTACTTC. As protein: CASSHGRVYEQYF.

This clone appeared once. The J gene is TRBJ1-5, the V gene TRBV2; 8 bases line up with TRBD1. The CDR3 is made up of 14 amino acids. V lost 6 bases and J lost 5; bases outside the gene matches: 6. Germline V gene data show CDR1 as SNHLY and CDR2 as FYNNEI. CDR3 in DNA: TGTGCCAGCAGCCCTCAGGGGGCTCATCAGCCCCAGCATTTT. Its protein is CASSPQGAHQPQHF.

This chain uses TRBV5-6 with TRBJ2-1; D is perhaps TRBD2 (5 bases). The CDR3 sequence is 16 residues long. CDR1 and CDR2 (germline): SGHDT, YYEEEE. Trimming took off 4 bases at V and 5 bases at J, with 19 bases between the two ends. The CDR3 DNA is TGTGCCAGCAGCAGTCTAGCTCTTGCGTCGGACAATGAGCAGTTCTTC. It codes for CASSSLALASDNEQFF.

The J gene is TRBJ1-1, the V gene TRBV30; D uncertain. V lost 0 bases and J lost 7, with 12 bases in between. Germline CDR1 reads GTSNPN; CDR2 reads SVGIG (reference sequence). The CDR3 is 13 residues long. The CDR3 here is CAWSVRLGGEAFF. CDR3 in DNA: TGTGCCTGGAGTGTACGTTTGGGAGGTGAAGCTTTCTTT.

V usage is TRBV5-4 and J usage is TRBJ1-1; 9 nucleotides agree with TRBD1. From germline, CDR1 is SGHNT and CDR2 YYREEE (reference sequence). Germline trimming cut 5 bases from V and 1 base from J; bases unmatched to any gene: 3. The CDR3 consists of 14 residues. Here the CDR3 reads CASRTGQGNTEAFF. The CDR3 nucleotides read TGTGCCAGCAGAACGGGACAGGGGAACACTGAAGCTTTCTTT.

Concerning this clone: This sample includes further DNA sequences coding for the same CDR3. The chain uses TRBV6-5 and TRBJ2-7; D is possibly TRBD1 (6 bases). With 0 bases removed from V and 1 base from J, the gap between germline ends came to 7 bases. In germline, CDR1 is MNHEY, CDR2 SVGAGI. This CDR3 contains 14 residues. In DNA form, the CDR3 reads TGTGCCAGCAGTTACTCCCAGGGGTCCTACGAGCAGTACTTC. Encoded protein: CASSYSQGSYEQYF.

This chain links TRBV28 with TRBJ1-5; D remains ambiguous. The CDR3 spans 12 residues. Trimming shortened V by 10 bases and J by 6 bases, and 13 bases separated the two germline ends. CDR1 and CDR2 (germline): MDHEN, SYDVKM. Here the CDR3 reads CATQTGLQPQHF. DNA for the CDR3: TGTGCCACCCAAACTGGGCTTCAGCCCCAGCATTTT. Variable domain in full (rest from reference TRBV28 and TRBJ1-5): DVKVTQSSRYLVKRTGEKVFLECVQDMDHENMFWYRQDPGLGLRLIYFSYDVKMKEKGDIPEGYSVSREKKERFSLILESASTNQTSMYLCATQTGLQPQHFGDGTRLSIL.

CDR3 region: CASSQPNRAPGELFF. Written as DNA, the CDR3 is TGCGCCAGCAGCCAACCCAACAGGGCCCCCGGGGAGCTGTTTTTT. The chain couples TRBV4-1 to TRBJ2-2; D is possibly TRBD1 (6 bases). The V end lost 2 bases, the J end lost 6 bases, and 13 bases lay between the germline ends. The V gene's germline CDR1 is MGHRA and CDR2 YSYEKL. The CDR3 is made up of 15 amino acids.

This clone has just one count. V is TRBV11-2 and J is TRBJ1-2, with D tentatively TRBD1 (5 bases). There are 13 residues in the CDR3. Germline V CDR1 and CDR2: SGHAT, FQNNGV. V lost 3 bases and J 5 bases, leaving 10 bases between the germline ends. The CDR3 DNA reads TGTGCCAGCAGCTTGTTTCAGGGATATGGCTACACCTTC. The encoded protein is CASSLFQGYGYTF.

The genes are TRBV6-5 and TRBJ1-2; 7 bases line up with TRBD1. CDR3 length: 15 amino acids. The J segment lost 3 bases and the V segment lost 5 bases, leaving 9 bases of the junction unmatched. Germline V gives CDR1 MNHEY, CDR2 SVGAGI. CDR3 coding DNA: TGTGCCAGCAGTGTAAGGACAGGCGGGCACTATGGCTACACCTTC. Translated, it gives CASSVRTGGHYGYTF.

The chain carries TRBV10-3 and TRBJ2-1; 11 bases fit TRBD2. This CDR3 spans 16 amino acids. The ends lost 4 bases at V and 4 bases at J; junction bases unmatched: 6. Germline loops: CDR1 ENHRY, CDR2 SYGVKD. This CDR3 is CAISGGGLADYNEQFF. As DNA, the CDR3 is TGTGCCATCAGTGGGGGGGGACTAGCGGATTACAATGAGCAGTTCTTC.

This rearrangement joins TRBV6-5 to TRBJ2-2, with 7 bases identical to TRBD2. Germline lookup yields CDR1 MNHEY and CDR2 SVGAGI. The CDR3 length is 16 residues. The trim removed 0 bases at V and 5 bases at J, leaving 6 bases unmatched. The chain's CDR3 is CASSYSGGGWTGELFF. In DNA, the CDR3 is TGTGCCAGCAGTTACTCGGGGGGGGGTTGGACCGGGGAGCTGTTTTTT.

The chain couples TRBV5-1 to TRBJ1-5, with 7 bases lining up with TRBD1. With V trimmed by 4 bases and J by 7 bases, 5 bases remained unmatched. The CDR3 length is 13 residues. CDR1 and CDR2 (germline): SGHRS, YFSETQ. Here the CDR3 reads CASSTTRGQPQHF. The CDR3 coding sequence is TGCGCCAGCAGCACTACCAGGGGGCAGCCCCAGCATTTT.

The CDR3 protein is CASISIVTGNYGYTF. DNA for the CDR3: TGTGCCAGTATCTCAATAGTAACAGGAAACTATGGCTACACCTTC. The chain links TRBV19 to TRBJ1-2; D perhaps matches TRBD1 (5 bases). The germline gives CDR1 LNHDA, CDR2 SQIVND (reference sequence). V was shortened by 7 bases and J by 2 bases, with 17 bases between the two germline ends. The CDR3 contains 15 residues.

This clone was counted ten times or more. This chain joins TRBV6-4 and TRBJ2-3; 8 bases are a match to TRBD2. With V trimmed by 2 bases and J by 4 bases, 2 bases remained unmatched. CDR3 length equals 14 residues. Per the germline V gene, CDR1 is MRHNA and CDR2 is SNTAGT. CDR3 DNA sequence: TGTGCCAGCAGTGACGGAGCGGGAGCAGATACGCAGTATTTT. It is translated as CASSDGAGADTQYF.

DNA of the CDR3: TGCGCCAGCAGCCCCGGGACACGTGAAGCTTTCTTT. It yields the protein CASSPGTREAFF. The chain employs TRBV4-1 and TRBJ1-1; D is perhaps TRBD1 (6 bases). The CDR3 spans 12 residues. Germline CDR1 and CDR2: MGHRA and YSYEKL. V lost 4 bases and J 7 bases, leaving 10 bases between the germline ends.

The chain recombines TRBV7-9 with TRBJ2-2, with a weak D call TRBD1 (6 bases). The CDR3 runs to 13 residues. Germline values: CDR1 SEHNR, CDR2 FQNEAQ (reference sequence). The V gene lost 7 bases and the J gene lost 5 bases, with 11 bases spanning the gap. This chain's CDR3 is CASNLGQTGELFF. As DNA, the CDR3 is TGTGCCAGCAACCTTGGACAGACCGGGGAGCTGTTTTTT.

J is TRBJ2-3 and V is TRBV6-5; 10 nucleotides align to TRBD1. The CDR3 consists of 14 residues. Germline values: CDR1 MNHEY, CDR2 SVGAGI. V was pared by 5 bases and J by 6 bases, with 5 bases of the junction left unmatched. The CDR3 sequence is CASSGDRGRDTQYF. Here the CDR3 DNA reads TGTGCCAGCAGTGGGGACAGGGGCCGGGATACGCAGTATTTT.

Many counts were recorded for this clone. The chain employs TRBV7-3 and TRBJ2-1; TRBD2 agrees at 10 bases. V shed 4 bases, J shed 4 bases, and the junction held 7 bases outside the gene matches. This CDR3 is 16 amino acids long. Germline V gene lookup returns CDR1 SGHTA and CDR2 FQGTGA. The CDR3 is CASSSYGTSVYNEQFF. The CDR3 DNA reads as TGTGCCAGCAGCTCCTACGGGACTAGCGTTTACAATGAGCAGTTCTTC.

A single count supports this clone. The CDR3 spells CASSLRTDLNYGYTF. Here the CDR3 DNA reads TGTGCCAGCAGTTTAAGGACAGATCTTAACTATGGCTACACCTTC. J is TRBJ1-2 and V is TRBV28; possible D gene TRBD1, 6 bases. The V end was cut by 2 bases, the J end by 1 base, with 11 bases between. The CDR3 totals 15 residues. Germline CDR1 is MDHEN and CDR2 is SYDVKM.

This clone was picked up one time. V and J are TRBV5-1 and TRBJ1-3, with a weak D call TRBD1 (5 bases). The length of the CDR3 is 14 residues. Germline V gives CDR1 SGHRS, CDR2 YFSETQ. Trimming pared 2 bases from V and 3 bases from J, leaving 9 bases between. The DNA for the CDR3 is TGCGCCAGCAGCTTTGGGACTGTTGGAAACACCATATATTTT. As protein: CASSFGTVGNTIYF.

J is TRBJ2-1 and V is TRBV29-1, with 9 bases aligning to TRBD2. The junction had 5 bases not matched to a gene; V was cut back by 2 bases and J by 3 bases. This CDR3 contains 15 residues. Germline CDR1 SQVTM, CDR2 ANQGSEA. CDR3 sequence (DNA): TGCAGCGTTGAAAAACTAGCGGGCTACTACAATGAGCAGTTCTTC. Its protein product is CSVEKLAGYYNEQFF.

This clone was counted only a few times. The rearrangement links TRBV6-1 to TRBJ2-7; no reliable D call. Germline loops: CDR1 MNHNS, CDR2 SASEGT. V lost 2 bases and J 4 bases, leaving 9 bases between the germline ends. The CDR3 runs 13 residues. CDR3 protein: CASSELVRYEQYF. The CDR3 DNA follows: TGTGCCAGCAGTGAACTGGTCAGATACGAGCAGTACTTC.

The chain links TRBV5-1 to TRBJ1-2, with 9 bases aligning to TRBD1. The CDR3 loop spans 16 amino acids. The J segment lost 7 bases and the V segment lost 3 bases, leaving 13 bases of the junction unmatched. From germline, CDR1 is SGHRS and CDR2 YFSETQ. CDR3 in DNA: TGCGCCAGCAGCTCAAACACAAGGACAGGGGAGGCTGGCTACACCTTC. This codes for CASSSNTRTGEAGYTF.

The chain links TRBV5-6 to TRBJ2-3, with D possibly being TRBD1 (6 bases). Trimming stripped 3 bases from V and 2 bases from J, with 16 bases between. The CDR3 is 16 residues long. Germline values: CDR1 SGHDT, CDR2 YYEEEE. CDR3: CASSSKGTWNTDTQYF. CDR3 sequence (DNA): TGTGCCAGCAGCTCCAAGGGGACATGGAACACAGATACGCAGTATTTT.

The chain carries TRBV5-8 and TRBJ2-7; 7 nucleotides align to TRBD2. Germline V gene sequence: CDR1 SGHTS, CDR2 YDEGEE. This CDR3 is built from 14 residues. V lost 4 bases, J lost 1 base, and 5 bases stayed unmatched. The CDR3 loop is CASSPRTSSYEQYF. The CDR3 coding sequence is TGTGCCAGCAGCCCCCGGACTAGTTCCTACGAGCAGTACTTC.